This is a list of T cell receptor beta chains from one sample in a study of T cell responses to AZD1222 COVID-19 vaccine. Sequenced by immunoSEQ multiplex PCR; TCRdb stores in-frame clones only, minus some. The sample shows about 180,000 clones, roughly 90% of them seen only once. Sequenced material: peripheral blood, taken on day 0 of AZD1222 vaccination. The receptors were gathered from an adult in good health. CDR3s include the opening cysteine and the closing phenylalanine or tryptophan.

j_call cdr3_length v_call cdr3_aa
TRBJ2-1 14 TRBV7-9 CASSLLATNNEQFF
TRBJ1-2 13 TRBV12-3/TRBV12-4 CASSLTGFRGYTF
TRBJ2-7 15 TRBV5-1 CASSPLAGGIYEQYF
TRBJ2-1 12 TRBV27 CASSYPEGEQFF
TRBJ1-3 14 TRBV12-5 CASGRGGFGNTIYF
TRBJ2-7 14 TRBV30 CAWGRDRVAYEQYF
TRBJ2-7 14 TRBV14 CASSQDSTAYEQYF
TRBJ1-1 13 TRBV3-1/TRBV3-2 CASSQTRQAEAFF
TRBJ2-3 15 TRBV15 CATSRGDPSTDTQYF
TRBJ2-3 18 TRBV4-2 CASSQDGQREGLSDTQYF
TRBJ2-2 16 TRBV11-2 CASSPILAGNTGELFF
TRBJ1-1 14 TRBV6-2/TRBV6-3 CASSSGSLNTEAFF
TRBJ2-7 16 TRBV5-4 CASSLAVSGNLIKQYF
TRBJ2-7 16 TRBV19 CASSEVVGRSTYEQYF
TRBJ2-4 14 TRBV7-3 CASSLTVAKNIQYF
TRBJ2-3 16 TRBV29-1 CSVGVETGGPTDTQYF
TRBJ2-7 14 TRBV5-1 CASSLEFRRGEQYF
TRBJ1-5 12 TRBV19 CASSIQGAPQHF
TRBJ1-5 13 TRBV19 CASTRDAGWAQHF
TRBJ1-5 16 TRBV7-9 CASSRSTGDRNQPQHF
TRBJ1-1 13 TRBV2 CASNVARVTEAFF
TRBJ1-1 17 TRBV19 CASSPYGTGHLNTEAFF
TRBJ2-7 11 TRBV14 CASSFLEEQYF
TRBJ2-7 16 TRBV6-1 CASSEARTLVIYEQYF
TRBJ2-3 14 TRBV18 CASSSYPATDTQYF
TRBJ1-4 15 TRBV28 CASSEPSKRVEKLFF
TRBJ1-4 15 TRBV5-1 CASSVQQGTNEKLFF
TRBJ2-1 14 TRBV28 CASSLITTPNEQFF
TRBJ2-2 13 TRBV11-3 CASSLAGTGELFF
TRBJ1-4 14 TRBV7-9 CASSGPAANEKLFF
TRBJ1-2 13 TRBV19 CASSRDTYYGYTF
TRBJ2-7 15 TRBV25-1 CASSEPRQGANEQYF
TRBJ2-3 17 TRBV24-1 CATSPRTSGRELDTQYF
TRBJ1-2 12 TRBV5-6 CASSLSVYGYTF
TRBJ1-2 12 TRBV19 CASRDTNYGYTF
TRBJ1-1 17 TRBV14 CASSQDLGRQGGTEAFF
TRBJ1-1 16 TRBV5-1 CASSLVPQAQNTEAFF
TRBJ2-7 11 TRBV7-2 CASSERLQQYF
TRBJ2-3 14 TRBV27 CASRVAGRTDTQYF
TRBJ1-1 13 TRBV27 CASSRFMNTEAFF
TRBJ1-2 14 TRBV25-1 CASSGRVTNYGYTF
TRBJ2-7 15 TRBV6-1 CASSESSDSSYEQYF
TRBJ2-7 15 TRBV6-5 CASSYSAGVAHEQYF
TRBJ1-1 15 TRBV6-5 CASSYSSGGNTEAFF
TRBJ2-1 16 TRBV2 CASSSIPTLLYNEQFF
TRBJ2-2 15 TRBV10-3 CAISERQGAIGELFF
TRBJ1-2 15 TRBV28 CASSGSTGGISGYTF
TRBJ2-3 15 TRBV18 CASSPAGATTDTQYF
TRBJ1-6 14 TRBV28 CASSFGGFNSPLHF
TRBJ2-7 12 TRBV7-8 CASTPFGYEQYF
TRBJ2-1 15 TRBV14 CASSQEHVLNNEQFF
TRBJ2-7 14 TRBV5-1 CASSLYPEAYEQYF
TRBJ2-7 15 TRBV18 CASSPPGLGIYEQYF
TRBJ2-1 16 TRBV5-8 CASSLVVLAGNNEQFF
TRBJ2-5 11 TRBV3-1/TRBV3-2 CASRVQETQYF
TRBJ2-7 11 TRBV28 CASGGHYEQYF
TRBJ2-3 15 TRBV19 CASSRLTTSTDTQYF
TRBJ1-2 14 TRBV9 CASSVDGANYGYTF
TRBJ2-1 15 TRBV5-4 CASSSDPGPYNEQFF
TRBJ1-4 14 TRBV5-1 CASSLRTDNEKLFF